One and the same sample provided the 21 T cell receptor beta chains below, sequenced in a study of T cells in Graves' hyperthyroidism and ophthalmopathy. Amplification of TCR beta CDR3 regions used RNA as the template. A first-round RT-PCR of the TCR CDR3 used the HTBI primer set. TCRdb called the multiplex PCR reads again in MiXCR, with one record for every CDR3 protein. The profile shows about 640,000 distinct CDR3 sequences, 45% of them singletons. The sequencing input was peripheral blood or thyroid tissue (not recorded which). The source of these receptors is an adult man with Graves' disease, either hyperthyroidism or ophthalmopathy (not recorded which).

For the CDR3, the DNA is TGTGCCAGCAGCGGGACTAGCGGGGGAGCATTCTACGAGCAGTACTTC. Encoded protein: CASSGTSGGAFYEQYF. The chain is built from TRBV7-9 and TRBJ2-7; 14 bases map to TRBD2. Germline loops: CDR1 SEHNR, CDR2 FQNEAQ (reference sequence). This CDR3 contains 16 residues. J gave up 3 bases and V 5 bases, and 6 bases lay outside the gene matches.

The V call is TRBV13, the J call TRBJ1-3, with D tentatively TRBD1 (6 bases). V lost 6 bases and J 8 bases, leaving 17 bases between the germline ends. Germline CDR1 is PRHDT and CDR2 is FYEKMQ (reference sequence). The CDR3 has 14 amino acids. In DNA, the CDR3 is TGTGCCAGCAGTCCCTCAGGGGTTTTAGACACCATATATTTT. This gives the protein CASSPSGVLDTIYF. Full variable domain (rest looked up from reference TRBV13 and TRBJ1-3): AAGVIQSPRHLIKEKRETATLKCYPIPRHDTVYWYQQGPGQDPQFLISFYEKMQSDKGSIPDRFSAQQFSDYHSELNMSSLELGDSALYFCASSPSGVLDTIYFGEGSWLTVV.

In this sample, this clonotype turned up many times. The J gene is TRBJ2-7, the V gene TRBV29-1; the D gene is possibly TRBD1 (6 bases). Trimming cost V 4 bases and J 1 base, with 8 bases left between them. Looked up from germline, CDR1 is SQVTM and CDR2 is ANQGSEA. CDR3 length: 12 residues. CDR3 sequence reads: CSVAGQSYEQYF. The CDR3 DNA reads TGCAGCGTTGCCGGACAGTCCTACGAGCAGTACTTC.

The CDR3, as DNA: TGTGCCAGCAGTGAAAAGAGGGCTAGCGGGAGGGACGAGCAGTACTTC. Protein product: CASSEKRASGRDEQYF. The rearrangement joins TRBV2 to TRBJ2-7; 12 bases match TRBD2. Germline V gives CDR1 SNHLY, CDR2 FYNNEI. This CDR3 has 16 amino acids. J gave up 5 bases and V 2 bases, and 7 bases lay outside the gene matches.

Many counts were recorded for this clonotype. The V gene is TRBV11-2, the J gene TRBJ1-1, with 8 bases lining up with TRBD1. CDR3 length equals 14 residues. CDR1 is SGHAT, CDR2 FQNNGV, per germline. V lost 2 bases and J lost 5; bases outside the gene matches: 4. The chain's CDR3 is CASSLRTGSTEAFF. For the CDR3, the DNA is TGTGCCAGCAGCTTACGGACAGGGAGTACTGAAGCTTTCTTT.

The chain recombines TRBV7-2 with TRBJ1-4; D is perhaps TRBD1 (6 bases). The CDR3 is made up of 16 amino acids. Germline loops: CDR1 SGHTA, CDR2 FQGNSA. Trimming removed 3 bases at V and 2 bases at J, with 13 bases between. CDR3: CASSFNRDMTNEKLFF. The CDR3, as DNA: TGTGCCAGCAGCTTCAACCGGGACATGACTAATGAAAAACTGTTTTTT.

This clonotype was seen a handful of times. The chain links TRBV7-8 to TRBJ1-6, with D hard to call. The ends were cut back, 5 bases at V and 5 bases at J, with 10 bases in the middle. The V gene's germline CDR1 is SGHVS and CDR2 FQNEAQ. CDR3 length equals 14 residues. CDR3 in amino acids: CASSPLSDNSPLHF. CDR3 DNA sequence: TGTGCCAGCAGCCCCTTATCGGATAATTCACCCCTCCACTTT. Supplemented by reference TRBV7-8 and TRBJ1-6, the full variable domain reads GAGVSQSPRYKVAKRGQDVALRCDPISGHVSLFWYQQALGQGPEFLTYFQNEAQLDKSGLPSDRFFAERPEGSVSTLKIQRTQQEDSAVYLCASSPLSDNSPLHFGNGTRLTVT.

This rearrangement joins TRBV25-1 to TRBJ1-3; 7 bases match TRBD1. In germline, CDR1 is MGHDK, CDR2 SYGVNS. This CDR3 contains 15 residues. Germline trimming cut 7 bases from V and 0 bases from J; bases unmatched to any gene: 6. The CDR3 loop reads CASTPGQNSGNTIYF. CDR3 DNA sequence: TGTGCCAGCACCCCGGGACAGAACTCTGGAAACACCATATATTTT.

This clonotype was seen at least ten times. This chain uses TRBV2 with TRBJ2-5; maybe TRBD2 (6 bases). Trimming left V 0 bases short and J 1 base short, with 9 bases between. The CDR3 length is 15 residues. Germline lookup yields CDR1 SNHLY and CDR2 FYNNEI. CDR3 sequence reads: CASSEAVGGQETQYF. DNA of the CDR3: TGTGCCAGCAGTGAAGCGGTGGGGGGCCAAGAGACCCAGTACTTC.

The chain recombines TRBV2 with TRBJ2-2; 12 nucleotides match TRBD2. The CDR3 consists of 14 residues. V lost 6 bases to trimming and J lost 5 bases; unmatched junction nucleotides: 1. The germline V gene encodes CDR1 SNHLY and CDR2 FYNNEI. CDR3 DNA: TGTGCCAGCAGGGGGACTAGCGGGACCGGGGAGCTGTTTTTT. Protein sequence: CASRGTSGTGELFF.

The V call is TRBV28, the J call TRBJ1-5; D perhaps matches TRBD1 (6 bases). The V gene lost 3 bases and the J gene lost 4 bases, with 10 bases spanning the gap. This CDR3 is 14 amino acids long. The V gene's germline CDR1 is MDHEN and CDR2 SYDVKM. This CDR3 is CASSFPGANQPQHF. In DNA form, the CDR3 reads TGTGCCAGCAGTTTCCCGGGGGCGAATCAGCCCCAGCATTTT.

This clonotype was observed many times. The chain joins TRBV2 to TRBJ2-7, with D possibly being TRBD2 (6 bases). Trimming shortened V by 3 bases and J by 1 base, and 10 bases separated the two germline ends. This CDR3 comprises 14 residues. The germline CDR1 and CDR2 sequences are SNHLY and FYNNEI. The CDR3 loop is CASSDTSPSYEQYF. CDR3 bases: TGTGCCAGCAGTGATACTAGCCCGTCCTACGAGCAGTACTTC.

The CDR3 region has the DNA TGTGCCAGCAGCCTACAGGGTTCACCATCCTCACCCCTCCACTTT. It codes for CASSLQGSPSSPLHF. The V and J genes are TRBV4-2 and TRBJ1-6; D might be TRBD1 (6 bases). V was trimmed by 4 bases and J by 10 bases, leaving 17 bases between them. Germline V gene lookup returns CDR1 LGHNA and CDR2 YNFKEQ. CDR3 size: 15 residues.

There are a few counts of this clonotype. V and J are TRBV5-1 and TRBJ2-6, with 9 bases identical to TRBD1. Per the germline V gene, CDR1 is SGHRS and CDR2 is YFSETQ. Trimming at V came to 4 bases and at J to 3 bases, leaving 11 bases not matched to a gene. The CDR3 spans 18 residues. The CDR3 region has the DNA TGCGCCAGCAGCGTTACCTGGACAGGGGCCGGTGGGGCCAACGTCCTGACTTTC. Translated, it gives CASSVTWTGAGGANVLTF.

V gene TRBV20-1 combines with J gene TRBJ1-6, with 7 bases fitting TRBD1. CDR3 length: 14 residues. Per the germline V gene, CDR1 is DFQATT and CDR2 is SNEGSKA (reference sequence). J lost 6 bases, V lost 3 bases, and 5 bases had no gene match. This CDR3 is CSARLQGVNSPLHF. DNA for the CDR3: TGCAGTGCTAGGTTGCAGGGGGTTAATTCACCCCTCCACTTT.

CDR3 protein: CSARVGQVNSPLHF. The CDR3 DNA follows: TGCAGTGCTAGAGTGGGACAGGTGAATTCACCCCTCCACTTT. The rearrangement uses TRBV20-1 and TRBJ1-6, with 8 bases aligning to TRBD1. The CDR3 loop spans 14 amino acids. Trimming removed 1 base from V and 7 bases from J; junction bases left unmatched: 3. CDR1 and CDR2 (germline): DFQATT, SNEGSKA (reference sequence).

CDR3 in amino acids: CASSLDGSGPYEQYF. CDR3 DNA sequence: TGCGCCAGCAGCTTGGATGGTAGCGGGCCCTACGAGCAGTACTTC. V gene TRBV5-1 combines with J gene TRBJ2-7, with 7 bases matching TRBD2. The CDR3 consists of 15 residues. Trimming took 0 bases from V and 2 from J; bases not matched to a gene: 5. The germline V gene has CDR1 SGHRS and CDR2 YFSETQ.

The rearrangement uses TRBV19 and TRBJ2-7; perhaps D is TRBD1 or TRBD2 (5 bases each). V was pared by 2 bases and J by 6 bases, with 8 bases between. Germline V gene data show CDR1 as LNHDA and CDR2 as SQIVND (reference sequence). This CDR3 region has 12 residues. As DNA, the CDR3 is TGTGCCAGTAGTATATCTGGGGGCGAGCAGTACTTC. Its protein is CASSISGGEQYF. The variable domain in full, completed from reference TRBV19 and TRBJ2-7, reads DGGITQSPKYLFRKEGQNVTLSCEQNLNHDAMYWYRQDPGQGLRLIYYSQIVNDFQKGDIAEGYSVSREKKESFPLTVTSAQKNPTAFYLCASSISGGEQYFGPGTRLTVT.

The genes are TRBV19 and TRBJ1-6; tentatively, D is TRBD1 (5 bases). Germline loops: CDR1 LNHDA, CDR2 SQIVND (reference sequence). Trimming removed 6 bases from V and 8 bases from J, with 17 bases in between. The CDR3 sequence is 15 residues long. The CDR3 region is CASSPGFRQHSPLHF. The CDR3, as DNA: TGTGCCAGTAGCCCCGGCTTTAGACAGCATTCACCCCTCCACTTT.

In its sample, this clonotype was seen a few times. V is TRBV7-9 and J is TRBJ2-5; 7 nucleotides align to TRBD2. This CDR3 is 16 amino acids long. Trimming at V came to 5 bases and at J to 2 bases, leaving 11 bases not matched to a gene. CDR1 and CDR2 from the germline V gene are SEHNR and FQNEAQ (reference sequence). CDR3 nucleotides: TGTGCCAGCAGCCATCGGTGGCCAGCGGGGCAAGAGACCCAGTACTTC. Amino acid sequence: CASSHRWPAGQETQYF.

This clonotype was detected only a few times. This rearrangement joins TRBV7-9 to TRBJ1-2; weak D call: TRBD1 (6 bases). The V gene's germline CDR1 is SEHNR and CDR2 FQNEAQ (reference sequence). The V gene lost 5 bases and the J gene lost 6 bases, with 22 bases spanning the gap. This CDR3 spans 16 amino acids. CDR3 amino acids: CASSLTTQQGRNGYTF. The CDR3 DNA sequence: TGTGCCAGCAGCCTTACTACCCAACAGGGACGGAATGGCTACACCTTC.